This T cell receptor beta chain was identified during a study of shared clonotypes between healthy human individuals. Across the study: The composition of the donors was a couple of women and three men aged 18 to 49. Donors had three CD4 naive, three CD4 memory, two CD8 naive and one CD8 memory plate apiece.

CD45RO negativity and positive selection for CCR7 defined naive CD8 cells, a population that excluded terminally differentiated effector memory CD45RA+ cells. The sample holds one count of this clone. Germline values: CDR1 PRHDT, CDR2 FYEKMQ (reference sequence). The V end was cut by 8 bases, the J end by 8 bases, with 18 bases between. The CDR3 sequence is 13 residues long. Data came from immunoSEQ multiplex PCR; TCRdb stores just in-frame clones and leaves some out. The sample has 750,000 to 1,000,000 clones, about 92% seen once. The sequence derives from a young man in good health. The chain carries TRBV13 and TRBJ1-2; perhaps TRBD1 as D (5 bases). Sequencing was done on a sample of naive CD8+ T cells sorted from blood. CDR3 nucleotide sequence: TGTGCCAGCGCGACGGACACCGTCTCAGGCTACACCTTC. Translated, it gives CASATDTVSGYTF.